Listed below are T cell receptor beta chains from one sample, sequenced in a study of blood T cell repertoires in COVID-19. Measured with immunoSEQ multiplex PCR; TCRdb has only the in-frame clones, and not every one. The table includes around 280,000 clones, over 80% detected once. Sequenced input: peripheral blood. The receptor source for this set is a woman aged 45-59 years with active or convalescent COVID-19. CDR3s include the opening cysteine and the closing phenylalanine or tryptophan. A D gene is named only where the DNA matches it firmly. The listing skips clone size in some rows; elsewhere it reads once, few, many or a size class.

cdr3_length: 14
v_call: TRBV19
d_call: -
j_call: TRBJ1-1
clone_size: few
cdr3_aa: CASSIWGEVTEAFF
cdr3_nt: TGTGCCAGTAGTATATGGGGGGAGGTGACTGAAGCTTTCTTT

cdr3_length: 16
v_call: TRBV11-2
d_call: TRBD2
j_call: TRBJ2-1
clone_size: -
cdr3_aa: CASSLLVSSGGNEQFF
cdr3_nt: TGTGCCAGCAGCTTATTGGTATCTAGCGGGGGAAATGAGCAGTTCTTC

cdr3_length: 15
v_call: TRBV7-6
d_call: -
j_call: TRBJ2-7
clone_size: -
cdr3_aa: CASSLGGLVGYEQYF
cdr3_nt: TGTGCCAGCAGCTTAGGAGGCCTAGTTGGCTACGAGCAGTACTTC

cdr3_length: 15
v_call: TRBV5-1
d_call: TRBD2
j_call: TRBJ2-7
clone_size: -
cdr3_aa: CASSLEAGGPYEQYF
cdr3_nt: TGCGCCAGCAGCTTGGAGGCGGGAGGGCCCTACGAGCAGTACTTC

cdr3_length: 12
v_call: TRBV19
d_call: TRBD1
j_call: TRBJ1-2
clone_size: -
cdr3_aa: CASSRGQVGYTF
cdr3_nt: TGTGCCAGTAGTAGAGGACAGGTTGGCTACACCTTC

cdr3_length: 13
v_call: TRBV6-5
d_call: -
j_call: TRBJ1-5
clone_size: few
cdr3_aa: CASRRAFSQPQHF
cdr3_nt: TGTGCCAGCAGGAGGGCCTTTAGTCAGCCCCAGCATTTT

cdr3_length: 15
v_call: TRBV7-3
d_call: -
j_call: TRBJ2-5
clone_size: -
cdr3_aa: CASSQGLRGGETQYF
cdr3_nt: TGTGCCAGCAGCCAGGGACTAAGGGGGGGAGAGACCCAGTACTTC

cdr3_length: 16
v_call: TRBV27
d_call: TRBD2
j_call: TRBJ2-5
clone_size: -
cdr3_aa: CASSLRTSVNQETQYF
cdr3_nt: TGTGCCAGCAGTTTAAGGACTAGCGTGAACCAAGAGACCCAGTACTTC

cdr3_length: 13
v_call: TRBV28
d_call: -
j_call: TRBJ2-2
clone_size: -
cdr3_aa: CASSPQNTGELFF
cdr3_nt: TGTGCCAGCAGTCCCCAGAACACCGGGGAGCTGTTTTTT

cdr3_length: 13
v_call: TRBV6-5
d_call: -
j_call: TRBJ1-4
clone_size: -
cdr3_aa: CASSQGRREKLFF
cdr3_nt: TGTGCCAGCAGTCAGGGGCGCCGGGAAAAACTGTTTTTT

cdr3_length: 13
v_call: TRBV28
d_call: -
j_call: TRBJ1-2
clone_size: once
cdr3_aa: CASRAGHDYGYTF
cdr3_nt: TGTGCCAGCAGGGCGGGGCATGACTATGGCTACACCTTC

cdr3_length: 13
v_call: TRBV19
d_call: -
j_call: TRBJ1-2
clone_size: -
cdr3_aa: CASSFGLQDGYTF
cdr3_nt: TGTGCCAGTAGTTTTGGACTTCAGGATGGCTACACCTTC

cdr3_length: 14
v_call: TRBV15
d_call: -
j_call: TRBJ2-2
clone_size: -
cdr3_aa: CATSRVTISGELFF
cdr3_nt: TGTGCCACCAGCAGAGTCACAATTTCCGGGGAGCTGTTTTTT

cdr3_length: 14
v_call: TRBV5-5
d_call: -
j_call: TRBJ1-3
clone_size: -
cdr3_aa: CASSDRYSGNTIYF
cdr3_nt: TGTGCCAGCAGCGACAGGTACTCTGGAAACACCATATATTTT

cdr3_length: 14
v_call: TRBV6-5
d_call: TRBD2
j_call: TRBJ2-1
clone_size: -
cdr3_aa: CASSLKAAGGEQFF
cdr3_nt: TGTGCCAGCAGCCTGAAGGCGGCGGGGGGAGAGCAGTTCTTC

cdr3_length: 17
v_call: TRBV19
d_call: TRBD1
j_call: TRBJ1-2
clone_size: -
cdr3_aa: CASSTTGGPLSNYGYTF
cdr3_nt: TGTGCCAGTAGCACCACAGGGGGCCCCCTGTCTAACTATGGCTACACCTTC